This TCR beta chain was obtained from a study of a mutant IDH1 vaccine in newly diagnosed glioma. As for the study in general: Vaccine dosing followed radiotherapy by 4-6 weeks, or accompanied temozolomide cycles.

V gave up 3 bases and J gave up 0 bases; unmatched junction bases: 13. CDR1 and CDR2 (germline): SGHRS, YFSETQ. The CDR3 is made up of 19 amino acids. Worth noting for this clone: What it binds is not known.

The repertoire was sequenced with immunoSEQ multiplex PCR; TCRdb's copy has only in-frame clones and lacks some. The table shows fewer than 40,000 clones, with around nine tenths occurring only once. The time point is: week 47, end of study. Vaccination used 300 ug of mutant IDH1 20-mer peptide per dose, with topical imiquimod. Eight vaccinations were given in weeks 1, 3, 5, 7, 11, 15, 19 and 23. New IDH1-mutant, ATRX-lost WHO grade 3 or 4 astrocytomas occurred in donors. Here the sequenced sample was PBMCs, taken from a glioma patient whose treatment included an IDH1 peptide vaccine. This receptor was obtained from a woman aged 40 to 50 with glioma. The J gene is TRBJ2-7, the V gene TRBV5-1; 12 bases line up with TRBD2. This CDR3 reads CASSSWELAGGISSYEQYF. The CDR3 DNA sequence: TGCGCCAGCAGCTCGTGGGAACTAGCGGGAGGAATTAGCTCCTACGAGCAGTACTTC.